The next 8 T cell receptor beta chains were all read from a single sample in a study of blood T cells in healthy people across ages. A second PCR of about 7 to 12 cycles used a sample-barcoded 5' primer and a J-beta primer mix. TCRdb called the 5' RACE reads again in MiXCR, with one record for every CDR3 protein. In the table there are fewer than 2 million distinct CDR3 sequences, 39% of which are singletons. Source material: blood. The receptors shown here come from a human donor in good health.

V is TRBV7-8 and J is TRBJ2-1; 7 nucleotides match TRBD1. Germline assignment: CDR1 SGHVS and CDR2 FQNEAQ. The V gene end was trimmed by 8 bases and the J gene end by 3 bases; junction bases not matched to a gene: 13. The CDR3 totals 16 residues. The CDR3 DNA reads as TGTGCCAGCCAAGCTCACAGGGGAAAGTACTACAATGAGCAGTTCTTC. This sequence encodes CASQAHRGKYYNEQFF.

In this sample, this clonotype turned up a few times. This chain uses TRBV7-2 with TRBJ2-3; 10 nucleotides agree with TRBD2. Germline CDR1 reads SGHTA; CDR2 reads FQGNSA. This CDR3 is 15 amino acids long. The ends lost 6 bases at V and 8 bases at J; junction bases unmatched: 11. In nucleotides, the CDR3 is TGTGCCAGCAGGAAAGACCTAGCGGGGGTTGGTACGCAGTATTTT. The encoded protein is CASRKDLAGVGTQYF.

The genes are TRBV5-1 and TRBJ1-2, with D uncertain. The V gene lost 0 bases and the J gene lost 2 bases, with 11 bases spanning the gap. CDR3 size: 15 residues. Germline-derived CDR1 and CDR2 are SGHRS and YFSETQ. The CDR3 protein is CASSLASTPNYGYTF. The DNA for the CDR3 is TGCGCCAGCAGCTTGGCCTCCACTCCGAACTATGGCTACACCTTC. The full variable domain, in which reference TRBV5-1 and TRBJ1-2 provide the parts outside the CDR3, is KAGVTQTPRYLIKTRGQQVTLSCSPISGHRSVSWYQQTPGQGLQFLFEYFSETQRNKGNFPGRFSGRQFSNSRSEMNVSTLELGDSALYLCASSLASTPNYGYTFGSGTRLTVV.

This chain joins TRBV7-2 and TRBJ2-2; 7 positions agree with TRBD1. The germline V gene encodes CDR1 SGHTA and CDR2 FQGNSA. The CDR3 spans 15 residues. The trim removed 3 bases at V and 5 bases at J, leaving 6 bases unmatched. Here the CDR3 reads CASSLDRPGTGELFF. Written as DNA, the CDR3 is TGTGCCAGCAGCTTGGACAGGCCGGGGACCGGGGAGCTGTTTTTT.

This clonotype has more than one count but fewer than ten. A read error is possible here, since a much larger clone lies one base away. The rearrangement joins TRBV24-1 to TRBJ2-7; D ambiguous. Looked up from germline, CDR1 is KGHDR and CDR2 is SFDVKD. This CDR3 is built from 13 residues. The CDR3 nucleotides are TGTGCCACCAGTTCTCTAAGCTCCTACGGGCAGTACTTC. Translating gives CATSSLSSYGQYF.

This sequence joins TRBV18 and TRBJ1-1; 7 bases are a match to TRBD1. Germline assignment: CDR1 KGHSH and CDR2 LQKENI. The CDR3 length is 13 residues. The trim removed 3 bases at V and 10 bases at J, leaving 8 bases unmatched. The chain's CDR3 is CASSPETGWVAFF. The CDR3 DNA sequence: TGTGCCAGCTCACCCGAGACAGGGTGGGTAGCTTTCTTT. Based on the CDR3 plus reference TRBV18 and TRBJ1-1, the full variable domain is NAGVMQNPRHLVRRRGQEARLRCSPMKGHSHVYWYRQLPEEGLKFMVYLQKENIIDESGMPKERFSAEFPKEGPSILRIQQVVRGDSAAYFCASSPETGWVAFFGQGTRLTVV.

The gene calls are TRBV7-2 and TRBJ2-7; possible D gene TRBD1, 5 bases. The CDR3 runs 16 residues. Germline V gene sequence: CDR1 SGHTA, CDR2 FQGNSA. V gave up 5 bases and J gave up 0 bases, with 17 bases separating them. CDR3: CASSLEFFRASYEQYF. In nucleotides, the CDR3 is TGTGCCAGCAGCCTAGAATTTTTCAGGGCCTCCTACGAGCAGTACTTC.

In its sample, this clonotype was seen a few times. The CDR3 is CASSQDNQVGGQETQYF. The CDR3 DNA reads TGTGCCAGCAGCCAAGATAATCAGGTTGGGGGACAAGAGACCCAGTACTTC. J is TRBJ2-5 and V is TRBV3-1; D may correspond to TRBD1 or TRBD2 (5 bases each). The CDR3 is 17 residues long. CDR1 is LGHDT, CDR2 YNNKEL, per germline (reference sequence). V was cut by 0 bases and J by 2 bases, with 16 bases left in between.